These T cell receptor beta chains were read from a single sample in a study of blood T cell repertoires in COVID-19. Method: immunoSEQ multiplex PCR; TCRdb's copy keeps in-frame clones and lacks some. Among some 240,000 clones listed, roughly four fifths were seen once. The sample comprised peripheral blood. The receptors were sampled from an elderly woman with acute or convalescent COVID-19. Both conserved end residues are part of each CDR3. A D gene is named only where the DNA matches it firmly. The size of a clone is reported for some rows only, either as once, few or many, or as a class for expanded clones.

.	TRBJ2-7	TRBV5-1	.	CASSPIRQDTYEQYF	TGCGCCAGCAGCCCTATTCGACAGGACACCTACGAGCAGTACTTC
TRBD2	TRBJ2-2	TRBV24-1	.	CATSDPSGENTGELFF	TGTGCCACCAGTGATCCCAGCGGGGAGAACACCGGGGAGCTGTTTTTT
TRBD2	TRBJ2-3	TRBV28	.	CASSLPRPGLAGRLTDTQYF	TGTGCCAGCAGTCTCCCCCGCCCGGGACTAGCGGGGCGACTCACAGATACGCAGTATTTT
.	TRBJ1-3	TRBV19	.	CASSIIPSGNTIYF	TGTGCCAGTAGTATAATCCCTTCTGGAAACACCATATATTTT
TRBD1	TRBJ2-5	TRBV19	.	CASSAGTGGAGETQYF	TGTGCCAGTAGTGCCGGGACAGGGGGTGCTGGGGAGACCCAGTACTTC
TRBD1	TRBJ1-2	TRBV15	.	CATSRGPDRGHGYTF	TGTGCCACCAGCAGAGGTCCGGACAGGGGACATGGCTACACCTTC
.	TRBJ1-2	TRBV5-1	few	CASSQQDLYGYTF	TGCGCCAGCAGCCAGCAGGATCTTTATGGCTACACCTTC
.	TRBJ1-2	TRBV3-1/TRBV3-2	.	CASSQGTGGVNYGYTF	TGTGCCAGCAGCCAAGGTACGGGGGGCGTCAACTATGGCTACACCTTC
.	TRBJ2-5	TRBV9	.	CASSPGTTQETQYF	TGTGCCAGCAGCCCAGGGACAACTCAAGAGACCCAGTACTTC
.	TRBJ1-3	TRBV7-6	.	CASSLRQEASGNTIYF	TGTGCCAGCAGCTTACGACAGGAGGCCTCTGGAAACACCATATATTTT
TRBD2	TRBJ2-7	TRBV30	.	CAWSARRRGSGEQYF	TGTGCCTGGAGTGCCAGGCGGCGGGGGTCTGGCGAGCAGTACTTC
TRBD1	TRBJ1-1	TRBV5-4	.	CASSFTGGMNTEAFF	TGTGCCAGCAGCTTTACAGGGGGGATGAACACTGAAGCTTTCTTT
.	TRBJ2-3	TRBV5-4	.	CASSSTGGGFTDTQYF	TGTGCCAGCAGCTCCACGGGGGGCGGGTTCACAGATACGCAGTATTTT
TRBD1	TRBJ2-7	TRBV7-9	few	CASSFPDRAEYEQYF	TGTGCCAGCAGCTTCCCGGACAGGGCCGAGTACGAGCAGTACTTC
TRBD2	TRBJ2-5	TRBV27	once	CASSGGGRGQETQYF	TGTGCCAGCAGCGGGGGAGGGAGGGGCCAAGAGACCCAGTACTTC
TRBD1	TRBJ2-2	TRBV6-2/TRBV6-3	.	CASSFGTANTGELFF	TGTGCCAGCAGTTTTGGGACAGCGAACACCGGGGAGCTGTTTTTT
.	TRBJ1-6	TRBV7-9	.	CASSSWRGIGSPLHF	TGTGCCAGCAGCTCCTGGCGGGGGATAGGGTCACCCCTCCACTTT
.	TRBJ1-2	TRBV13	.	CASSKGDKGNYGYTF	TGTGCCAGCAGCAAAGGGGACAAGGGAAACTATGGCTACACCTTC
.	TRBJ1-1	TRBV29-1	.	CSVVAGLNTEAFF	TGCAGCGTTGTAGCGGGCCTGAACACTGAAGCTTTCTTT
.	TRBJ2-7	TRBV27	.	CASSLSRGIGEQYF	TGTGCCAGCAGTTTATCCAGGGGTATCGGCGAGCAGTACTTC